This passage covers 27 T cell receptor beta chains from one sample sequenced in a study of cytomegalovirus exposure and HLA in healthy donors. The PCR was carried out with 60 Vbeta primers and 13 Jbeta primers. Clones were sequenced by immunoSEQ multiplex PCR, and TCRdb holds only the in-frame ones, with some missing. The data contain approximately 160,000 clones, approximately 71% of them singletons. The material sequenced was PBMCs. These receptors originate from a woman aged 18-35 years in good health and CMV-seropositive.

This chain uses TRBV4-1 with TRBJ1-1; 8 nucleotides match TRBD1. There are 15 residues in the CDR3. V lost 3 bases and J lost 1; bases outside the gene matches: 4. Germline V CDR1 and CDR2: MGHRA, YSYEKL. CDR3 in amino acids: CASSHPTGGNTEAFF. The CDR3 DNA is TGCGCCAGCAGCCATCCTACAGGGGGGAACACTGAAGCTTTCTTT.

This clone was detected a few times. V is TRBV2 and J is TRBJ2-7; possibly TRBD2 for D (6 bases). CDR1 and CDR2 from the germline V gene are SNHLY and FYNNEI. The V and J ends lost 6 bases and 8 bases respectively, with 14 bases between them. This CDR3 comprises 12 residues. The CDR3 nucleotides are TGTGCCAGCAGGGGGGACTTGCCGAAGCAGTACTTC. Translating gives CASRGDLPKQYF.

This chain uses TRBV15 with TRBJ2-7; D perhaps matches TRBD1 (5 bases). Germline V gene lookup returns CDR1 LNHNV and CDR2 YYDKDF (reference sequence). The CDR3 covers 15 residues. The V end lost 0 bases, the J end lost 3 bases, and 12 bases lay between the germline ends. The CDR3 spells CATSRDRLGRYEQYF. The CDR3 DNA is TGTGCCACCAGCAGAGATCGGCTGGGGCGCTACGAGCAGTACTTC.

The chain has TRBV30 and TRBJ2-2, with D tentatively TRBD2 (5 bases). V lost 7 bases and J 6 bases, leaving 18 bases between the germline ends. The germline V gene encodes CDR1 GTSNPN and CDR2 SVGIG (reference sequence). This CDR3 contains 14 residues. In DNA form, the CDR3 reads TGTGCCTCCCCGGGGTTGTTTGGACCCGGGGAGCTGTTTTTT. Protein sequence: CASPGLFGPGELFF.

The chain links TRBV7-2 to TRBJ1-3; perhaps TRBD1 as D (6 bases). This CDR3 region has 16 residues. Trimming stripped 5 bases from V and 4 bases from J, with 18 bases between. Germline CDR1 and CDR2: SGHTA and FQGNSA. The CDR3 DNA is TGTGCCAGCAGCCTTAGTACAGGGCTCTGGGGAAACACCATATATTTT. Residues: CASSLSTGLWGNTIYF.

This clone was observed a handful of times. V usage is TRBV7-9 and J usage is TRBJ1-2; 9 nucleotides agree with TRBD1. This CDR3 region has 14 residues. CDR1 SEHNR and CDR2 FQNEAQ come from the germline V gene (reference sequence). The V gene end was trimmed by 0 bases and the J gene end by 4 bases; junction bases not matched to a gene: 0. CDR3 nucleotides: TGTGCCAGCAGCTTAGCGACAGGGGGCTATGGCTACACCTTC. Amino acids: CASSLATGGYGYTF. The full variable domain, with the rest looked up from reference TRBV7-9 and TRBJ1-2, is DTGVSQNPRHKITKRGQNVTFRCDPISEHNRLYWYRQTLGQGPEFLTYFQNEAQLEKSRLLSDRFSAERPKGSFSTLEIQRTEQGDSAMYLCASSLATGGYGYTFGSGTRLTVV.

The chain's CDR3 is CASSSQTGSYNEQFF. The CDR3 bases are TGTGCCAGCAGCTCACAGACAGGTAGCTACAATGAGCAGTTCTTC. The rearrangement uses TRBV7-2 and TRBJ2-1, with D possibly being TRBD1 (6 bases). The germline CDR1 and CDR2 sequences are SGHTA and FQGNSA. Trimming removed 4 bases at V and 3 bases at J, with 13 bases between. The CDR3 is made up of 15 amino acids.

This chain connects TRBV28 to TRBJ1-5; unclear D gene. Per the germline V gene, CDR1 is MDHEN and CDR2 is SYDVKM. This CDR3 region has 19 residues. V lost 1 base to trimming and J lost 0 bases, with 19 bases between them. The CDR3 region is CASSLLPLRRAPSNQPQHF. DNA for the CDR3: TGTGCCAGCAGTTTATTGCCCCTCCGGAGGGCGCCTAGCAATCAGCCCCAGCATTTT.

This chain links TRBV28 with TRBJ2-2; a possible D gene is TRBD2 (6 bases). V was clipped by 5 bases and J by 8 bases, with 15 bases between them. Germline CDR1 MDHEN, CDR2 SYDVKM. CDR3 length: 14 amino acids. The CDR3 DNA sequence: TGTGCCAGCAGTACCATCGGAGGGGCGGGGGAGCTGTTTTTT. It yields the protein CASSTIGGAGELFF.

The table lists this clone with a few counts. This rearrangement joins TRBV11-3 to TRBJ2-7; a weak D match, TRBD1 (6 bases). The length of the CDR3 is 16 residues. V lost 4 bases to trimming and J lost 6 bases, with 22 bases between them. Germline CDR1 reads SGHNT; CDR2 reads YENEEA. This chain's CDR3 is CASSSSGYSGHSEQYF. CDR3 nucleotides: TGTGCCAGCAGCTCGAGTGGATATTCGGGACACAGCGAGCAGTACTTC.

V usage is TRBV5-6 and J usage is TRBJ1-2; D is unclear. This CDR3 region has 16 residues. Deletions cut 1 base from V and 2 bases from J, with 15 bases between. CDR1 is SGHDT, CDR2 YYEEEE, per germline. The CDR3 sequence: CASSLPSLLPNYGYTF. CDR3 DNA: TGTGCCAGCAGCTTGCCGAGTCTCCTCCCCAACTATGGCTACACCTTC.

CDR3 region: CASSLGLAGRNEQFF. In DNA, the CDR3 is TGTGCCAGCAGCCTGGGACTAGCGGGACGCAATGAGCAGTTCTTC. The rearrangement joins TRBV7-8 to TRBJ2-1; 13 nucleotides match TRBD2. The CDR3 is made up of 15 amino acids. The germline gives CDR1 SGHVS, CDR2 FQNEAQ. Trimming took 5 bases from V and 6 from J; bases not matched to a gene: 4.

This clone was found a few times. The chain recombines TRBV10-1 with TRBJ2-6, with D possibly matching TRBD1 (5 bases). There are 16 residues in the CDR3. V was trimmed by 0 bases and J by 0 bases, leaving 6 bases between them. Germline V gives CDR1 WNHNN, CDR2 SYGVQD (reference sequence). CDR3: CASSESQGSGANVLTF. In nucleotides, the CDR3 is TGCGCCAGCAGTGAGTCCCAGGGCTCTGGGGCCAACGTCCTGACTTTC.

J is TRBJ1-1 and V is TRBV10-2, with 12 nucleotides matching TRBD1. The CDR3 extends over 14 amino acids. V dropped 6 bases and J dropped 6; count of bases not matched to a gene: 5. The germline V gene encodes CDR1 WSHSY and CDR2 SAAADI. The CDR3 loop reads CASSAGTGGSEAFF. The DNA for the CDR3 is TGCGCCAGCAGCGCCGGGACAGGGGGCTCTGAAGCTTTCTTT.

The sample holds a few counts of this clone. The CDR3 sequence: CASSQGQGTNYGYTF. CDR3 coding DNA: TGCGCCAGCAGCCAAGGGCAGGGCACTAACTATGGCTACACCTTC. This chain joins TRBV4-3 and TRBJ1-2, with D possibly being TRBD1 (5 bases). Germline lookup yields CDR1 LGHNA and CDR2 YSLEER. This CDR3 has 15 residues. V shed 1 base and J shed 0 bases, with 9 bases lying between them.

The V gene is TRBV2, the J gene TRBJ1-4, with 7 bases fitting TRBD1. The V gene's germline CDR1 is SNHLY and CDR2 FYNNEI. This CDR3 has 15 residues. The junction had 7 bases not matched to a gene; V was cut back by 1 base and J by 8 bases. The CDR3 loop is CASSEVTGVFEKLFF. CDR3 sequence (DNA): TGTGCCAGCAGTGAAGTCACAGGGGTATTCGAAAAACTGTTTTTT.

J is TRBJ2-1 and V is TRBV4-1, with D possibly TRBD2 on 5 matching bases. This CDR3 region has 15 residues. V lost 5 bases, J lost 5 bases, and 16 bases lay in between. Germline assignment: CDR1 MGHRA and CDR2 YSYEKL. The CDR3 nucleotides read TGCGCCAGCAGCTCTAGCTCTCGGAGACACAATGAGCAGTTCTTC. It yields the protein CASSSSSRRHNEQFF.

V gene TRBV18 combines with J gene TRBJ1-1; D unresolved. The CDR3 spans 16 residues. Trimming pared 6 bases from V and 4 bases from J, leaving 21 bases between. Germline CDR1 is KGHSH and CDR2 is LQKENI. CDR3 sequence (DNA): TGTGCCAGCTCCTCCATCCTTTCGGCGTCGGGCACTGAAGCTTTCTTT. This codes for CASSSILSASGTEAFF.

Worth noting for this clone: The junction does not match germline at one end; this may be a read error. V and J are TRBV7-7 and TRBJ2-1; weak D call: TRBD1 (6 bases). The germline V gene has CDR1 SSHAT and CDR2 FNYEAQ (reference sequence). The CDR3 consists of 15 residues. The CDR3 here is CASSPQGVIYNEQFF. CDR3 coding DNA: TGTGCTAGCAGCCCACAGGGCGTTATCTACAATGAGCAGTTCTTC.

V is TRBV6-6 and J is TRBJ1-2; unclear D gene. The CDR3 is made up of 14 amino acids. Germline V CDR1 and CDR2: MNHNY, SVGAGI (reference sequence). With 7 bases removed from V and 3 bases from J, the gap between germline ends came to 15 bases. CDR3 residues: CASKAETEHYGYTF. DNA of the CDR3: TGTGCCAGCAAGGCAGAAACAGAACACTATGGCTACACCTTC.

V and J are TRBV7-9 and TRBJ2-1; D perhaps matches TRBD1 (6 bases). Trimming shortened V by 7 bases and J by 5 bases, and 15 bases separated the two germline ends. The CDR3 is 14 residues long. Germline V lookup: CDR1 SEHNR, CDR2 FQNEAQ (reference sequence). CDR3 in DNA: TGTGCCAGCACCCGGGACATCGGGCACAATGAGCAGTTCTTC. It codes for CASTRDIGHNEQFF.

The V call is TRBV18, the J call TRBJ1-1; 9 bases map to TRBD1. Germline V lookup: CDR1 KGHSH, CDR2 LQKENI. The CDR3 contains 14 residues. V lost 3 bases to trimming and J lost 3 bases; unmatched junction nucleotides: 2. Here the CDR3 DNA reads TGTGCCAGCTCACCCGACAGGGGGTACACTGAAGCTTTCTTT. This codes for CASSPDRGYTEAFF.

This chain links TRBV10-3 with TRBJ1-1; D gene uncertain. CDR1 and CDR2 from the germline V gene are ENHRY and SYGVKD. Trimming cost V 6 bases and J 8 bases, with 13 bases left between them. This CDR3 is 12 amino acids long. As DNA, the CDR3 is TGTGCCATCAGGGAGGACGGGGTGGAAGCTTTCTTT. It yields the protein CAIREDGVEAFF.

This clone was recorded a few times. V is TRBV28 and J is TRBJ1-4, with a weak D call TRBD1 (5 bases). The CDR3 is 13 residues long. In germline, CDR1 is MDHEN, CDR2 SYDVKM. V lost 3 bases, J lost 7 bases, and 9 bases lay in between. CDR3 in DNA: TGTGCCAGCAGTTTTGACGGGGGTGAAAAACTGTTTTTT. It yields the protein CASSFDGGEKLFF.

The V and J genes are TRBV19 and TRBJ2-3; no clear D. V lost 1 base to trimming and J lost 2 bases, with 7 bases between them. Germline CDR1 reads LNHDA; CDR2 reads SQIVND (reference sequence). The CDR3 is made up of 14 amino acids. The CDR3 loop reads CASSIGRYTDTQYF. CDR3 DNA sequence: TGTGCCAGTAGTATAGGTCGCTACACAGATACGCAGTATTTT.

In this sample, this clone turned up a few times. One end of the junction fails to match germline, which may point to a read error. The V call is TRBV4-2, the J call TRBJ2-7, with 14 positions matching TRBD2. In germline, CDR1 is LGHNA, CDR2 YNFKEQ. The CDR3 has 21 residues. The CDR3 coding sequence is TGTGCCAGCAGTCAAGGGCTACCGGGACTAGCGGGAGTGGGGCCAGAGTACGAGCAGTACTTC. Translating gives CASSQGLPGLAGVGPEYEQYF.

About this clone: A junction end diverges from the germline sequence, so it may reflect a read error. J is TRBJ2-7 and V is TRBV6-1; 13 positions agree with TRBD2. Germline V gene lookup returns CDR1 MNHNS and CDR2 SASEGT. This CDR3 is built from 14 residues. The CDR3 protein is CAGSTSGRAHEQYF. The DNA of the CDR3 is TGTGCCGGCAGCACTAGCGGGAGGGCCCACGAGCAGTACTTC.